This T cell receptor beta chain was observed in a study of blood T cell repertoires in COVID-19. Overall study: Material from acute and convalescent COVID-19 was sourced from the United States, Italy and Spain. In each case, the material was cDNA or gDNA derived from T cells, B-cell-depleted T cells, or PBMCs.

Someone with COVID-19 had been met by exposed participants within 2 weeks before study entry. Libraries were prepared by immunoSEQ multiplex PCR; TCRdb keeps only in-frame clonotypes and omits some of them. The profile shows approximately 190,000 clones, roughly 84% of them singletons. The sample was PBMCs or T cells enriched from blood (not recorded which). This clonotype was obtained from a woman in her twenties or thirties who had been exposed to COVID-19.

DNA for the CDR3: TGCGCCAGCAGCTTGGAGCGGTCCTACGAGCAGTACTTC. Translating gives CASSLERSYEQYF. The chain carries TRBV5-1 and TRBJ2-7, with D possibly being TRBD2 (5 bases). V was cut by 0 bases and J by 1 base, with 5 bases left in between. In germline, CDR1 is SGHRS, CDR2 YFSETQ. CDR3 length equals 13 residues.